The T cell receptor (beta chain) described here comes from a study of early T cells in non-severe SARS-CoV-2 infection. J was trimmed by 1 base and V by 4 bases; bases with no gene match: 5. Germline CDR1 reads SGHRS; CDR2 reads YFSETQ. The CDR3 extends over 18 amino acids. MiXCR was run by TCRdb on the 5' RACE reads, yielding one entry per CDR3 protein. The sample shows tens of thousands of distinct CDR3 sequences, 18% of them seen only once. The sequencing used whole blood, collected at baseline. The genes are TRBV5-1 and TRBJ2-4; 16 nucleotides match TRBD2. The receptor's source is an adult who was a healthcare worker with PCR-confirmed SARS-CoV-2 infection or an uninfected control (not recorded which). Written as DNA, the CDR3 is TGCGCCAGCAGCCTGGGACTAGCGGGAGGGCTCGCCAAAAACATTCAGTACTTC. Its protein is CASSLGLAGGLAKNIQYF.